One sample yielded the 28 T cell receptor beta chains listed below, sequenced in a study of CD8 T cells in Susac syndrome (dated by TCRdb to between 2018 and 2021). The method behind the library was the immunoSEQ multiplex PCR assay. RNA was extracted using the RNeasy kit, and roughly 0.45 to 1 ug of the RNA was reverse transcribed with random hexamers. TCRdb took the public reads, trimmed them with fastp at Q25, ran MiXCR for clone calling and kept in-frame beta chains. Rows with a matching CDR3 protein are joined into one entry that keeps the most common DNA and genes. Counted in this sample were about 130,000 distinct CDR3 sequences; 85% to 95% of them appeared once. The biggest ten clones account for roughly 0.31% of the sample. Sequencing was carried out using CD8+ T cells from PBMCs. Every receptor here comes from a human donor with multiple sclerosis.

This clonotype was recorded only once. The genes are TRBV5-6 and TRBJ2-1; 9 nucleotides match TRBD1. Trimming removed 3 bases from V and 8 bases from J; junction bases left unmatched: 6. The germline CDR1 and CDR2 sequences are SGHDT and YYEEEE. The CDR3 consists of 14 residues. The CDR3 loop is CASSWTGAKDEQFF. CDR3 bases: TGTGCCAGCAGCTGGACAGGGGCTAAGGATGAGCAGTTCTTC.

The CDR3 is CASSLGGASQPQHF. The CDR3 region has the DNA TGTGCCAGCAGCTTAGGGGGGGCAAGTCAGCCCCAGCATTTT. The chain couples TRBV7-9 to TRBJ1-5, with TRBD1 as a possible D gene (6 bases). Trimming left V 1 base short and J 6 bases short, with 10 bases between. The CDR3 covers 14 residues. Per germline, CDR1 SEHNR and CDR2 FQNEAQ (reference sequence).

The J gene is TRBJ1-6, the V gene TRBV19, with unresolved D. V lost 6 bases and J lost 0, with 9 bases in between. CDR1 is LNHDA, CDR2 SQIVND, per germline (reference sequence). CDR3 length equals 15 residues. The CDR3 coding sequence is TGTGCCAGTAGCGGCGGTAGCTCCTATAATTCACCCCTCCACTTT. It yields the protein CASSGGSSYNSPLHF.

The chain combines TRBV12-5 with TRBJ2-1; the match to TRBD2 covers 8 bases. CDR1 and CDR2 from the germline V gene are LGHNT and FRNRAP. Trimming took 7 bases from V and 4 from J; bases not matched to a gene: 9. The CDR3 is made up of 15 amino acids. CDR3 DNA: TGTGCTAGTGCTCCAACTAGCGGTCCTTACAATGAGCAGTTCTTC. Translating gives CASAPTSGPYNEQFF.

This clonotype was recorded only once. The V call is TRBV10-3, the J call TRBJ2-7; D is uncertain. From germline, CDR1 is ENHRY and CDR2 SYGVKD. V lost 0 bases and J 11 bases, leaving 14 bases between the germline ends. The CDR3 totals 13 residues. The CDR3 here is CAISESKNLPEYF. As DNA, the CDR3 is TGTGCCATCAGTGAGTCGAAAAATCTCCCGGAGTACTTC.

This chain uses TRBV13 with TRBJ2-4, with 7 bases aligning to TRBD2. CDR1 and CDR2 (germline): PRHDT, FYEKMQ (reference sequence). The CDR3 contains 16 residues. After removal of 7 bases from V and 1 base from J, the junction contained 10 bases not matched to a gene. Here the CDR3 reads CASNHGGSWAKNIQYF. CDR3 DNA sequence: TGTGCCAGCAACCACGGGGGGTCGTGGGCCAAAAACATTCAGTACTTC.

The gene calls are TRBV28 and TRBJ2-1, with D hard to call. CDR3 length: 15 amino acids. Germline V CDR1 and CDR2: MDHEN, SYDVKM. Trimming removed 6 bases at V and 0 bases at J, with 12 bases between. In DNA form, the CDR3 reads TGTGCCAGCAGACCGGGCACTGCCTCCTACAATGAGCAGTTCTTC. Protein: CASRPGTASYNEQFF. Filled out from reference TRBV28 and TRBJ2-1, the complete variable domain reads DVKVTQSSRYLVKRTGEKVFLECVQDMDHENMFWYRQDPGLGLRLIYFSYDVKMKEKGDIPEGYSVSREKKERFSLILESASTNQTSMYLCASRPGTASYNEQFFGPGTRLTVL.

This clonotype has just a few counts. This sequence joins TRBV5-1 and TRBJ2-1, with 10 positions matching TRBD2. The CDR3 is 15 amino acids. Trimming removed 2 bases from V and 5 bases from J; junction bases left unmatched: 4. Germline V gene data show CDR1 as SGHRS and CDR2 as YFSETQ. The CDR3 loop is CASSLSGGGHNEQFF. The CDR3 DNA reads as TGCGCCAGCAGCTTAAGCGGGGGGGGCCACAATGAGCAGTTCTTC.

This clonotype was detected only a few times. CDR3 bases: TGTGCCAGCACCCCCCGGGGACAGTCGTCGTCCTACGAGCAGTACTTC. Translated, it gives CASTPRGQSSSYEQYF. The rearrangement uses TRBV28 and TRBJ2-7, with TRBD1 matching 7 bases. V shed 7 bases, J shed 1 base, and the junction held 13 bases outside the gene matches. Germline assignment: CDR1 MDHEN and CDR2 SYDVKM. The CDR3 contains 16 residues.

The V gene is TRBV6-1, the J gene TRBJ2-2; 7 nucleotides match TRBD2. Trimming took 8 bases from V and 3 from J; bases not matched to a gene: 9. CDR3 size: 15 residues. Germline V gene sequence: CDR1 MNHNS, CDR2 SASEGT. The CDR3 region has the DNA TGTGCCAGCTCCCTTGGGCGGGAGTACACCGGGGAGCTGTTTTTT. As protein: CASSLGREYTGELFF.

This sequence joins TRBV12-3 or TRBV12-4 and TRBJ2-1; D gene ambiguous. V was trimmed by 5 bases and J by 4 bases, leaving 15 bases between them. This CDR3 comprises 15 residues. The CDR3 sequence: CASSPELPRYNEQFF. DNA of the CDR3: TGTGCCAGCAGTCCGGAGCTCCCAAGGTACAATGAGCAGTTCTTC.

The gene calls are TRBV29-1 and TRBJ2-3, with unresolved D. CDR1 SQVTM and CDR2 ANQGSEA come from the germline V gene. The CDR3 has 14 residues. With 5 bases removed from V and 1 base from J, the gap between germline ends came to 13 bases. CDR3 amino acids: CSVLDPLGTDTQYF. CDR3 nucleotides: TGCAGCGTTCTTGATCCACTCGGCACAGATACGCAGTATTTT.

The rearrangement uses TRBV4-1 and TRBJ2-7; 7 bases map to TRBD2. The CDR3 is 13 amino acids. Per the germline V gene, CDR1 is MGHRA and CDR2 is YSYEKL. Trimming removed 5 bases from V and 6 bases from J; junction bases left unmatched: 7. Here the CDR3 reads CASSKTGGIEQYV. The CDR3 bases are TGCGCCAGCAGCAAAACCGGGGGGATCGAGCAGTACGTC.

The chain couples TRBV30 to TRBJ2-7; 9 positions agree with TRBD1. This CDR3 comprises 12 residues. V lost 0 bases and J lost 6; bases outside the gene matches: 0. Looked up from germline, CDR1 is GTSNPN and CDR2 is SVGIG (reference sequence). CDR3 DNA sequence: TGTGCCTGGAGTGTACAGGGGGCCGAGCAGTACTTC. This translates into CAWSVQGAEQYF.

The chain recombines TRBV6-4 with TRBJ2-3, with TRBD2 matching over 9 bases. The J segment lost 1 base and the V segment lost 0 bases, leaving 2 bases of the junction unmatched. Germline loops: CDR1 MRHNA, CDR2 SNTAGT. This CDR3 region has 16 residues. CDR3 amino acids: CASSDSASGGTDTQYF. CDR3 nucleotide sequence: TGTGCCAGCAGTGACTCTGCTAGCGGGGGCACAGATACGCAGTATTTT.

Here the CDR3 DNA reads TGTGCCAGCACTGACAAAGTAATTGGCTACACCTTC. Protein sequence: CASTDKVIGYTF. V gene TRBV2 combines with J gene TRBJ1-2, with D hard to call. CDR1 and CDR2 from the germline V gene are SNHLY and FYNNEI. Trimming took 7 bases from V and 7 from J, leaving 13 bases between them. The CDR3 consists of 12 residues.

V gene TRBV20-1 combines with J gene TRBJ1-5; perhaps TRBD1 as D (5 bases). The V end lost 3 bases, the J end lost 0 bases, and 15 bases lay between the germline ends. This CDR3 spans 16 amino acids. Per germline, CDR1 DFQATT and CDR2 SNEGSKA (reference sequence). The CDR3 loop is CSASRGFRYSNQPQHF. In DNA, the CDR3 is TGCAGTGCTAGTAGGGGATTTCGATATAGCAATCAGCCCCAGCATTTT.

The chain has TRBV20-1 and TRBJ1-2; the D gene is possibly TRBD1 (6 bases). The CDR3 consists of 12 residues. V was shortened by 3 bases and J by 6 bases, with 11 bases between the two germline ends. From germline, CDR1 is DFQATT and CDR2 SNEGSKA (reference sequence). The CDR3 reads CSASLQGDGYTF. Written as DNA, the CDR3 is TGCAGTGCTAGTCTACAGGGAGATGGCTACACCTTC.

The chain combines TRBV4-1 with TRBJ2-7; 9 bases line up with TRBD1. With V trimmed by 3 bases and J by 3 bases, 6 bases remained unmatched. The CDR3 spans 15 residues. From germline, CDR1 is MGHRA and CDR2 YSYEKL. CDR3 nucleotides: TGCGCCAGCAGCCAGACCGAGGGACAGGGCTACGAGCAGTACTTC. Protein sequence: CASSQTEGQGYEQYF.

V is TRBV9 and J is TRBJ2-3; D tentatively reads TRBD1 or TRBD2 (7 bases each). With 4 bases removed from V and 2 bases from J, the gap between germline ends came to 14 bases. The CDR3 length is 15 residues. Per germline, CDR1 SGDLS and CDR2 YYNGEE. The CDR3 region is CASSPQGGVTDTQYF. The DNA for the CDR3 is TGTGCCAGCAGCCCCCAGGGGGGGGTCACAGATACGCAGTATTTT.

This clonotype has only one observation. The chain couples TRBV24-1 to TRBJ2-1; D gene uncertain. V was clipped by 4 bases and J by 4 bases, with 4 bases between them. The germline V gene encodes CDR1 KGHDR and CDR2 SFDVKD. The CDR3 runs to 12 residues. CDR3 bases: TGTGCCACCAGTGACCTTTACAATGAGCAGTTCTTC. Its protein is CATSDLYNEQFF.

The chain joins TRBV6-1 to TRBJ1-2, with 10 bases identical to TRBD1. Trimming at V came to 0 bases and at J to 6 bases, leaving 4 bases not matched to a gene. The CDR3 has 15 amino acids. Per germline, CDR1 MNHNS and CDR2 SASEGT. The CDR3 nucleotides are TGTGCCAGCAGTGAAGCCGACAGGGGGCGGGATGGCTACACCTTC. Translation gives CASSEADRGRDGYTF.

The chain uses TRBV15 and TRBJ1-5; D is uncertain. CDR3 length: 15 amino acids. V shed 0 bases and J shed 7 bases, with 13 bases lying between them. The germline CDR1 and CDR2 sequences are LNHNV and YYDKDF (reference sequence). The CDR3 loop is CATSRDVGSGQPQHF. As DNA, the CDR3 is TGTGCCACCAGCAGAGATGTGGGGAGTGGGCAGCCCCAGCATTTT.

This chain uses TRBV4-1 with TRBJ2-5; possibly TRBD1 for D (6 bases). The CDR3 runs 15 residues. V was trimmed by 0 bases and J by 4 bases, leaving 12 bases between them. From germline, CDR1 is MGHRA and CDR2 YSYEKL. CDR3 protein: CASSQDGAGVETQYF. The DNA for the CDR3 is TGCGCCAGCAGCCAAGACGGGGCAGGGGTAGAGACCCAGTACTTC.

This clonotype has a handful of counts. The chain uses TRBV9 and TRBJ2-2; D not resolved. Per germline, CDR1 SGDLS and CDR2 YYNGEE. The CDR3 is made up of 11 amino acids. Deletions cut 3 bases from V and 6 bases from J, with 3 bases between. The CDR3 nucleotides read TGTGCCAGCAGCGGTGCCGGGGAGCTGTTTTTT. Amino acids: CASSGAGELFF.

The chain has TRBV11-2 and TRBJ2-4; 10 nucleotides match TRBD1. The CDR3 sequence is 19 residues long. V lost 5 bases to trimming and J lost 0 bases; unmatched junction nucleotides: 13. The germline V gene has CDR1 SGHAT and CDR2 FQNNGV. The CDR3 loop is CASSPAGQGFVLAKNIQYF. CDR3 nucleotides: TGTGCCAGCAGCCCCGCGGGACAGGGGTTCGTTCTAGCCAAAAACATTCAGTACTTC.

The rearrangement uses TRBV12-3 or TRBV12-4 and TRBJ2-5; D is perhaps TRBD2 (5 bases). V lost 5 bases to trimming and J lost 5 bases, with 12 bases between them. CDR3 length: 13 amino acids. This chain's CDR3 is CASSPRGWETQYF. The CDR3 coding sequence is TGTGCCAGCAGTCCTCGGGGTTGGGAGACCCAGTACTTC.

This chain connects TRBV3-1 to TRBJ1-2, with D unresolved. CDR3 length: 16 amino acids. V was cut by 0 bases and J by 6 bases, with 17 bases left in between. The germline CDR1 and CDR2 sequences are LGHDT and YNNKEL (reference sequence). The CDR3 DNA is TGTGCCAGCAGCCAAGATCGGGCCCCCGGGAATCATGGCTACACCTTC. Translating gives CASSQDRAPGNHGYTF.